Below, 3 T cell receptor beta chains from the same sample are listed, as sequenced in a study of T cells after yellow fever vaccination (dated by TCRdb to about 2019). The receptor library was made with 5' RACE. The sequencer listed for this sample is Illumina HiSeq 2500. TCRdb handled the public reads itself, with Q25 trimming in fastp and clone calling in MiXCR, and kept productive beta chains. Here each entry gathers all rows of one CDR3 protein and keeps the most common genes and DNA. This sample is represented by some 600,000 distinct CDR3 sequences; 10% to 15% of them were singletons. The top ten clones comprise 14% to 15% of the sample. This sample's treatment or condition label indicates: live attenuated yellow fever vaccine strain. Here the sequenced sample was PBMCs, taken on the day of the yellow fever booster vaccination. All receptors come from a young man who received the YFV17D yellow fever vaccine.

Only a few counts were recorded for this clonotype. This sequence joins TRBV30 and TRBJ2-7, with D perhaps TRBD2 (6 bases). CDR1 and CDR2 (germline): GTSNPN, SVGIG (reference sequence). The CDR3 totals 14 residues. V was shortened by 0 bases and J by 5 bases, with 14 bases between the two germline ends. The CDR3 DNA follows: TGTGCCTGGAGTGTAAGAAGGCGGGAAGACGAGCAGTACTTC. Its translation: CAWSVRRREDEQYF.

The CDR3 nucleotides are TGTGCCAGCGCACGAGCGGGAGGGTCAAGCAATCAGCCCCAGCATTTT. Translating it yields CASARAGGSSNQPQHF. This chain connects TRBV2 to TRBJ1-5, with no clear D. Deletions cut 8 bases from V and 1 base from J, with 18 bases between. CDR1 SNHLY and CDR2 FYNNEI come from the germline V gene. The length of the CDR3 is 16 residues.

The chain is built from TRBV30 and TRBJ1-6; unclear D gene. The CDR3 consists of 12 residues. Germline V gene lookup returns CDR1 GTSNPN and CDR2 SVGIG (reference sequence). V was cut by 1 base and J by 10 bases, with 8 bases left in between. The CDR3 bases are TGTGCCTGGAGTGCGGGAGAATCACCCCTCCACTTT. It is translated as CAWSAGESPLHF.